This section outlines one T cell receptor (beta chain) sequence together with its context. V was trimmed by 3 bases and J by 9 bases, leaving 12 bases between them. Germline lookup yields CDR1 MRHNA and CDR2 SNTAGT. The CDR3 runs to 13 residues. The data were taken from a study of T cell changes during pregnancy in multiple sclerosis. Clones were read by immunoSEQ multiplex PCR, and TCRdb kept only the in-frame ones, dropping some. The sample contains 80,000 or so clones, about 92% of which appear only once. The material sequenced was peripheral blood, taken before pregnancy. The sequence was collected from a female donor with multiple sclerosis, enrolled in a pregnancy study. The chain combines TRBV6-4 with TRBJ1-5, with D maybe TRBD1 (5 bases). The CDR3 reads CASSEVDQGPQHF. CDR3 nucleotide sequence: TGTGCCAGCAGTGAGGTAGATCAGGGGCCCCAGCATTTT.